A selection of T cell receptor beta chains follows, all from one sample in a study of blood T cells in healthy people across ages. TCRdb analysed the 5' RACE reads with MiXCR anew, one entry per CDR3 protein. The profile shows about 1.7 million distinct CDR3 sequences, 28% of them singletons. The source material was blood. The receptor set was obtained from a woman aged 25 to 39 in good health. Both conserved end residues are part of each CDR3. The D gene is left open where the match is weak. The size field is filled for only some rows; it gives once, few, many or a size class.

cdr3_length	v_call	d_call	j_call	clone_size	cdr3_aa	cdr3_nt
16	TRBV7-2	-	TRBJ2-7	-	CASSPGGSGGSYEQYF	TGTGCCAGCAGCCCCGGGGGTAGCGGTGGCTCCTACGAGCAGTACTTC
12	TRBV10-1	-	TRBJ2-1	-	CASSEPGLEQFF	TGCGCCAGCAGTGAGCCAGGACTAGAGCAGTTCTTC
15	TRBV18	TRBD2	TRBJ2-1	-	CASSLAEVGNNEQFF	TGTGCCAGCTCCCTAGCGGAAGTAGGCAACAATGAGCAGTTCTTC
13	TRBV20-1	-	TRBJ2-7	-	CSADAPLQHEQYF	TGCAGTGCCGATGCACCCCTCCAACACGAGCAGTACTTC
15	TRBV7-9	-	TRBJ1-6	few	CASSLETGSNSPLHF	TGTGCCAGCAGCTTGGAGACTGGCTCCAATTCACCCCTCCACTTT
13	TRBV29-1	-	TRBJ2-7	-	CSVSRGLTYEQYF	TGCAGCGTTTCCCGAGGACTTACCTACGAGCAGTACTTC
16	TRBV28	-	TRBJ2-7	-	CASTSRARQDDYEQYF	TGTGCCAGCACCTCAAGGGCCCGACAGGACGACTACGAGCAGTACTTC
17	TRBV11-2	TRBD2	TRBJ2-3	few	CASSFGLAGGGTDTQYF	TGTGCCAGCAGTTTCGGACTAGCGGGAGGGGGCACAGATACGCAGTATTTT
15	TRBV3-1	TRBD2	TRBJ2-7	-	CASSQTSGTYNEQYF	TGTGCCAGCAGCCAAACTAGCGGGACCTACAATGAGCAGTACTTC
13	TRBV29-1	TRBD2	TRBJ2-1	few	CSVERRGYNEQFF	TGCAGCGTTGAACGGCGGGGGTACAATGAGCAGTTCTTC
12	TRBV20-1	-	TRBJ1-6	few	CSAYRVGSPLHF	TGCAGTGCGTACAGGGTGGGATCACCCCTCCACTTT
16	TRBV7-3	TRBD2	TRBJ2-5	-	CASSVLTSGGGETQYF	TGTGCCAGCAGCGTCTTGACTAGCGGGGGGGGAGAGACCCAGTACTTC
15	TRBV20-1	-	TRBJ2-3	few	CSATRRAGTSNTQYF	TGCAGTGCTACCCGTCGAGCGGGCACTTCTAATACGCAGTATTTT
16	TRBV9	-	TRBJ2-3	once	CASSVVAGRNTDTQYF	TGTGCCAGCAGCGTAGTCGCAGGGCGGAACACAGATACGCAGTATTTT
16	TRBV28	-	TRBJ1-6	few	CASSLSAGNYNSPLHF	TGTGCCAGCAGTTTAAGTGCAGGAAACTATAATTCACCCCTCCACTTT
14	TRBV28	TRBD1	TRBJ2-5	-	CASSYPRQGKTQYF	TGTGCCAGCAGTTATCCCAGACAGGGAAAGACCCAGTACTTC
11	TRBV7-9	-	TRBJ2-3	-	CASLFIDTQYF	TGTGCCAGTCTATTTATCGATACGCAGTATTTT
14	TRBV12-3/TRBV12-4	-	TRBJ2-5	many	CASSLVAHQETQYF	TGTGCCAGCAGTTTAGTTGCCCACCAAGAGACCCAGTACTTC
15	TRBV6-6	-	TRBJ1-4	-	CAGKETGGLNEKLFF	TGTGCCGGCAAAGAGACCGGGGGCCTTAATGAAAAACTGTTTTTT
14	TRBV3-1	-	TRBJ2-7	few	CASSHGQLSREQYF	TGTGCCAGCAGCCACGGACAGCTATCACGCGAGCAGTACTTC
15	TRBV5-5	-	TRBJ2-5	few	CASIRLPGAQETQYF	TGTGCCAGCATCAGACTCCCAGGGGCCCAGGAGACCCAGTACTTC
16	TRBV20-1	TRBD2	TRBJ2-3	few	CSARETSGMFTDTQYF	TGCAGTGCTAGAGAGACTAGCGGGATGTTCACAGATACGCAGTATTTT
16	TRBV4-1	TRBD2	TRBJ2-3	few	CASSRSPSGYTDTQYF	TGCGCCAGCAGCCGCTCGCCTAGCGGGTACACAGATACGCAGTATTTT
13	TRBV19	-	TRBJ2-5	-	CARSRTAGETQYF	TGTGCCAGGAGTCGGACAGCAGGAGAGACCCAGTACTTC
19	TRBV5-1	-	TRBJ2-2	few	CASSLAHPVGGGEGGELFF	TGCGCCAGCAGCTTGGCACACCCCGTTGGAGGGGGCGAGGGCGGGGAGCTGTTTTTT
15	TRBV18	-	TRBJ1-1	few	CASSKKPGANTEAFF	TGTGCCAGCTCAAAGAAACCCGGAGCAAACACTGAAGCTTTCTTT
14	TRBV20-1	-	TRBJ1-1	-	CSTPRRGVNTEAFF	TGCAGTACACCCAGACGGGGAGTTAACACTGAAGCTTTCTTT
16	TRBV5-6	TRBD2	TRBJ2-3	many	CASSLGLAGSGDTQYF	TGTGCCAGCAGCTTGGGACTAGCGGGGAGTGGAGATACGCAGTATTTT
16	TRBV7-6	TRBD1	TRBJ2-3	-	CASSINGQGRTDTQYF	TGTGCCAGCAGCATTAACGGACAGGGCCGTACAGATACGCAGTATTTT